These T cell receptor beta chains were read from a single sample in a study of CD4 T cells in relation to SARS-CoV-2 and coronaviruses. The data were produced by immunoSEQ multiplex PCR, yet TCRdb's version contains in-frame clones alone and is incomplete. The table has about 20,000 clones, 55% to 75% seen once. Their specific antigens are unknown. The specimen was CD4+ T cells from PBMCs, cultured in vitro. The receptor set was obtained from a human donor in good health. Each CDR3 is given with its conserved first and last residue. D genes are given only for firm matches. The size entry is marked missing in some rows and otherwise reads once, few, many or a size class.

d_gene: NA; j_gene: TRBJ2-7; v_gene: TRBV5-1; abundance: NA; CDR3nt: TGCGCCAGCAGCTTGGGCAGCGTGTCCGGTCCGAGCGAGCAGTACTTC; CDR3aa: CASSLGSVSGPSEQYF
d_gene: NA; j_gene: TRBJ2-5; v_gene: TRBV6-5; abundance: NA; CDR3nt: TGTGCCAGCAGTTCCCCAGGGGAGGGAGAGACCCAGTACTTC; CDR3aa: CASSSPGEGETQYF
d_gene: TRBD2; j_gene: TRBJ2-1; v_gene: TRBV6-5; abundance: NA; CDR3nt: TGTGCCAGCAGTTGGGAGGGTCGGAATGAGCAGTTCTTC; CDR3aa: CASSWEGRNEQFF
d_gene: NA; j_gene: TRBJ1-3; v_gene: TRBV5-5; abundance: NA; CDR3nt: TGTGCCAGCAGACCCGGACAAGGGGGGCAATACACCATATATTTT; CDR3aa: CASRPGQGGQYTIYF
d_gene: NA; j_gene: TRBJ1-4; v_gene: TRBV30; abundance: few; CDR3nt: TGTGCCTGGAGTTCAAAGGCCATAGGGGAAAAACTGTTTTTT; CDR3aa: CAWSSKAIGEKLFF
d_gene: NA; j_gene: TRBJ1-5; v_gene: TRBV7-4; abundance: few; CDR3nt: TGTGCCAGCAGCTTTACATTGAGCAATCAGCCCCAGCATTTT; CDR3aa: CASSFTLSNQPQHF
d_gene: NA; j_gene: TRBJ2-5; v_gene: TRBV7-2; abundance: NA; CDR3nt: TGTGCCAGCAGCTTAAAGTTGGCGGGAAGCAAAGAGACCCAGTACTTC; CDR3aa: CASSLKLAGSKETQYF
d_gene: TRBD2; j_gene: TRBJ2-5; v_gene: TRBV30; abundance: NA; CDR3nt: TGTGCCTGGAGTCTTACCCTAGCGGGTCGGGAGACCCAGTACTTC; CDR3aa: CAWSLTLAGRETQYF
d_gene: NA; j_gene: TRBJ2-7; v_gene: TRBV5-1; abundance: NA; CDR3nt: TGCGCCAGCAAAGAGCAGGGGCTATACGAGCAGTACTTC; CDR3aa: CASKEQGLYEQYF
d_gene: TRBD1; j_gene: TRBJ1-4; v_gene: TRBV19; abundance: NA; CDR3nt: TGTGCCAGTAGTATAGCAAAGGGGGCCCTAACTAATGAAAAACTGTTTTTT; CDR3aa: CASSIAKGALTNEKLFF
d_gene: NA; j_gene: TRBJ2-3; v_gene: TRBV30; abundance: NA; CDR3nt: TGTGCCTGGAGTGGCGTAGCGCGCACAGATACGCAGTATTTT; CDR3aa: CAWSGVARTDTQYF
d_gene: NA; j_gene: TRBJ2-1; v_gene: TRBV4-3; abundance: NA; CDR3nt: TGCGCCAGCAGCCAAGATCTAGCGTACTCCGGGTACAATGAGCAGTTCTTC; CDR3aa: CASSQDLAYSGYNEQFF
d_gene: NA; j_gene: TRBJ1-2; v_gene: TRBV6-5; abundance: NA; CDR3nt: TGTGCCAGCAGCATCTACAGGGTCTCGGGCTACACCTTC; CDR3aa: CASSIYRVSGYTF
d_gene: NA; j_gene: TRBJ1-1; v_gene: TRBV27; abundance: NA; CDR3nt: TGTGCCAGCAGCCCCCAAGCCGGTGAAGCTTTCTTT; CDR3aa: CASSPQAGEAFF
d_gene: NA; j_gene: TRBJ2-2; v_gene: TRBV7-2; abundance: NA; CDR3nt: TGTGCCAGCGGGTCGGCTAGCCGGACCGGGGAGCTGTTTTTT; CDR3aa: CASGSASRTGELFF